Listed below are T cell receptor beta chains from one sample, sequenced in a study of cytomegalovirus exposure and HLA in healthy donors. Libraries were prepared by immunoSEQ multiplex PCR; TCRdb keeps only in-frame clonotypes and omits some of them. This table holds roughly 150,000 clones, over 50% found once. Sequenced input: PBMCs. The receptors stem from a human donor in good health. Each CDR3 is given without its conserved first and last residue. The order of the fields is J gene, CDR3 length, V gene, D gene, CDR3 protein. A D gene is named only where the DNA matches it firmly.

j_call: TRBJ2-7
cdr3_length: 14
v_call: TRBV2
d_call: TRBD2
cdr3_aa: ASSPRTSWSPYEQY

j_call: TRBJ2-3
cdr3_length: 12
v_call: TRBV7-3
d_call: NA
cdr3_aa: ASSLIGSRDTQY

j_call: TRBJ2-7
cdr3_length: 13
v_call: TRBV5-4
d_call: NA
cdr3_aa: ASSPGGRGRYEQY

j_call: TRBJ2-7
cdr3_length: 13
v_call: TRBV25-1
d_call: NA
cdr3_aa: ASSETRGLSYEQY

j_call: TRBJ2-1
cdr3_length: 12
v_call: TRBV27
d_call: NA
cdr3_aa: ASSFGLADNEQF

j_call: TRBJ1-5
cdr3_length: 13
v_call: TRBV18
d_call: TRBD1
cdr3_aa: ASSSFGTGNQPQH

j_call: TRBJ2-3
cdr3_length: 14
v_call: TRBV6-1
d_call: TRBD2
cdr3_aa: ASSDGGSLHTDTRY

j_call: TRBJ2-3
cdr3_length: 9
v_call: TRBV6-1
d_call: NA
cdr3_aa: ASTTQITQY

j_call: TRBJ2-7
cdr3_length: 12
v_call: TRBV28
d_call: NA
cdr3_aa: ASSPTLTRREQY

j_call: TRBJ2-5
cdr3_length: 12
v_call: TRBV9
d_call: TRBD2
cdr3_aa: ASSVGGRGETQY

j_call: TRBJ1-4
cdr3_length: 14
v_call: TRBV10-3
d_call: TRBD1
cdr3_aa: AISEIGTGGLEKLF

j_call: TRBJ2-7
cdr3_length: 11
v_call: TRBV6-1
d_call: NA
cdr3_aa: ASSALVSYEQY

j_call: TRBJ2-7
cdr3_length: 11
v_call: TRBV19
d_call: TRBD2
cdr3_aa: ASGRDYSYEQY

j_call: TRBJ2-1
cdr3_length: 14
v_call: TRBV28
d_call: TRBD2
cdr3_aa: ASSIAGDSSYNEQF

j_call: TRBJ2-7
cdr3_length: 12
v_call: TRBV5-1
d_call: TRBD2
cdr3_aa: ASSLGGNTNEQY

j_call: TRBJ2-7
cdr3_length: 11
v_call: TRBV29-1
d_call: NA
cdr3_aa: SVAEGQIYEQY

j_call: TRBJ2-1
cdr3_length: 13
v_call: TRBV7-2
d_call: TRBD1
cdr3_aa: ASSVAPAGGNEQF

j_call: TRBJ2-3
cdr3_length: 15
v_call: TRBV7-8
d_call: TRBD2
cdr3_aa: ASSLAGVLTITDTQY

j_call: TRBJ2-3
cdr3_length: 13
v_call: TRBV7-3
d_call: NA
cdr3_aa: ASSPTGLTQDTQY

j_call: TRBJ2-3
cdr3_length: 13
v_call: TRBV9
d_call: NA
cdr3_aa: ASSSRGASTDTQY

j_call: TRBJ2-3
cdr3_length: 16
v_call: TRBV18
d_call: TRBD2
cdr3_aa: ASSSGLAGGGGTDTQY

j_call: TRBJ2-1
cdr3_length: 12
v_call: TRBV19
d_call: TRBD2
cdr3_aa: ASNRGLAGNEQF

j_call: TRBJ1-4
cdr3_length: 13
v_call: TRBV19
d_call: NA
cdr3_aa: ASSRPGQGGGKLF

j_call: TRBJ2-7
cdr3_length: 11
v_call: TRBV19
d_call: NA
cdr3_aa: ASSIGLAYEQY

j_call: TRBJ2-3
cdr3_length: 12
v_call: TRBV19
d_call: TRBD2
cdr3_aa: ASTLRGEADTQY

j_call: TRBJ2-7
cdr3_length: 22
v_call: TRBV7-1
d_call: NA
cdr3_aa: ASSSYVPWGDLGTASALPYEQY

j_call: TRBJ2-1
cdr3_length: 14
v_call: TRBV5-1
d_call: TRBD1
cdr3_aa: ASSLASGQGDNEQF

j_call: TRBJ2-5
cdr3_length: 10
v_call: TRBV27
d_call: NA
cdr3_aa: ASSSPAGTQY

j_call: TRBJ2-2
cdr3_length: 14
v_call: TRBV28
d_call: NA
cdr3_aa: ASSLRSAGSGGELF

j_call: TRBJ1-1
cdr3_length: 11
v_call: TRBV7-9
d_call: TRBD1
cdr3_aa: ASILQGPTEAF

j_call: TRBJ2-2
cdr3_length: 13
v_call: TRBV7-3
d_call: NA
cdr3_aa: ASSLRSRSTGELF

j_call: TRBJ2-1
cdr3_length: 11
v_call: TRBV11-3
d_call: TRBD1
cdr3_aa: ASSRTGSNEQF

j_call: TRBJ1-4
cdr3_length: 14
v_call: TRBV2
d_call: TRBD1
cdr3_aa: ASSGTGVRPYEILF

j_call: TRBJ1-6
cdr3_length: 13
v_call: TRBV5-1
d_call: NA
cdr3_aa: ASRAGSSYNSPLH

j_call: TRBJ1-4
cdr3_length: 10
v_call: TRBV7-9
d_call: TRBD1
cdr3_aa: ASSPGQGKLF

j_call: TRBJ2-3
cdr3_length: 12
v_call: TRBV28
d_call: NA
cdr3_aa: ASSFDQGADTQY

j_call: TRBJ2-1
cdr3_length: 13
v_call: TRBV19
d_call: TRBD2
cdr3_aa: ASRPGTSGSNEQF

j_call: TRBJ2-3
cdr3_length: 15
v_call: TRBV5-4
d_call: TRBD2
cdr3_aa: ASSPRGSGSGTDTQY

j_call: TRBJ2-5
cdr3_length: 13
v_call: TRBV5-1
d_call: TRBD1
cdr3_aa: ASSFRTGEQETQY

j_call: TRBJ2-1
cdr3_length: 9
v_call: TRBV19
d_call: NA
cdr3_aa: ASSIGHEQF

j_call: TRBJ2-7
cdr3_length: 14
v_call: TRBV4-3
d_call: TRBD1
cdr3_aa: ASSQGRGQGSYEQY

j_call: TRBJ2-2
cdr3_length: 15
v_call: TRBV5-3
d_call: TRBD2
cdr3_aa: ARSLFWTSGRTGELF

j_call: TRBJ1-1
cdr3_length: 11
v_call: TRBV28
d_call: TRBD1
cdr3_aa: ASAGGLSTEAF

j_call: TRBJ2-3
cdr3_length: 10
v_call: TRBV4-1
d_call: NA
cdr3_aa: ASSRTADTQY